Sequencing of this T cell receptor beta chain was carried out in a study of tumor-infiltrating lymphocytes in oesophageal squamous cell carcinoma. V lost 3 bases and J lost 0, with 17 bases in between. The CDR3 is 17 residues long. Germline CDR1 is LNHDA and CDR2 is SQIVND (reference sequence). This clonotype has more than one count but fewer than ten. TCRdb recomputed calls from the PCR reads with MiXCR, one row per CDR3 protein. The sample includes over 15,000 distinct CDR3 sequences, 40% to 45% of them seen just once. The rearrangement joins TRBV19 to TRBJ1-1; possible D gene TRBD1, 5 bases. This TCR was sampled from a male donor with esophageal squamous cell carcinoma. Sequenced: esophageal tumor tissue. CDR3 nucleotide sequence: TGTGCCAGTAGTATCCGGAGCTGGACACGGATGAACACTGAAGCTTTCTTT. The encoded protein is CASSIRSWTRMNTEAFF.